The 5 T cell receptor beta chains below come from one sample, sequenced in a study of OX40 agonist ivuxolimab in advanced cancers. Profiling relied on immunoSEQ multiplex PCR, and the TCRdb table lists in-frame clones only, not all of them. The top ten clones hold 6.5% to 9.5% of a sample with fewer than 30,000 clones, under 85% of them seen once. The sequencing used CD4+ or CD8+ T cells sorted from blood, collected in a trial of the OX40 agonist ivuxolimab. These receptors came from an adult with an advanced solid tumor such as melanoma, head and neck, liver or kidney cancer.

This clone showed up just a few times. J is TRBJ1-2 and V is TRBV7-9; no definite D call. V gave up 3 bases and J gave up 4 bases, with 12 bases separating them. The CDR3 runs to 14 residues. Germline-derived CDR1 and CDR2 are SEHNR and FQNEAQ (reference sequence). This chain's CDR3 is CASSLVGQPYGYTF. DNA of the CDR3: TGTGCCAGCAGCTTGGTAGGCCAACCCTATGGCTACACCTTC.

This sequence joins TRBV7-9 and TRBJ2-7; D gene unclear. The CDR3 totals 17 residues. The V gene's germline CDR1 is SEHNR and CDR2 FQNEAQ (reference sequence). Trimming cost V 1 base and J 0 bases, with 16 bases left between them. In nucleotides, the CDR3 is TGTGCCAGCAGCTTAGGGCCTCCGGGCGCGAGCTCCTACGAGCAGTACTTC. Translation: CASSLGPPGASSYEQYF.

This chain uses TRBV6-5 with TRBJ2-3; 9 positions agree with TRBD2. The CDR3 spans 14 residues. Germline V gives CDR1 MNHEY, CDR2 SVGAGI. The V segment lost 6 bases and the J segment 5 bases; nucleotides outside the gene matches: 6. The CDR3 spells CASSHSGGVDTQYF. The CDR3 DNA reads as TGTGCCAGCAGCCATAGCGGGGGCGTAGATACGCAGTATTTT.

This chain joins TRBV9 and TRBJ1-2; unclear D gene. This CDR3 region has 10 residues. Germline V CDR1 and CDR2: SGDLS, YYNGEE. With 4 bases removed from V and 12 bases from J, the gap between germline ends came to 10 bases. The CDR3 loop reads CASSPRLDTF. The DNA for the CDR3 is TGTGCCAGCAGCCCGAGATTAGACACCTTC. Looking up the rest from reference TRBV9 and TRBJ1-2 gives the full variable domain: DSGVTQTPKHLITATGQRVTLRCSPRSGDLSVYWYQQSLDQGLQFLIQYYNGEERAKGNILERFSAQQFPDLHSELNLSSLELGDSALYFCASSPRLDTFGSGTRLTVV.

The chain combines TRBV6-1 with TRBJ1-2, with 10 bases fitting TRBD1. The V and J ends lost 2 bases and 6 bases, in that order; junction bases with no gene match: 3. The CDR3 totals 14 residues. CDR1 MNHNS and CDR2 SASEGT come from the germline V gene. The CDR3 bases are TGTGCCAGCAGTGAAAGGGACAGGGGAAATGGCTACACCTTC. Its translation: CASSERDRGNGYTF.